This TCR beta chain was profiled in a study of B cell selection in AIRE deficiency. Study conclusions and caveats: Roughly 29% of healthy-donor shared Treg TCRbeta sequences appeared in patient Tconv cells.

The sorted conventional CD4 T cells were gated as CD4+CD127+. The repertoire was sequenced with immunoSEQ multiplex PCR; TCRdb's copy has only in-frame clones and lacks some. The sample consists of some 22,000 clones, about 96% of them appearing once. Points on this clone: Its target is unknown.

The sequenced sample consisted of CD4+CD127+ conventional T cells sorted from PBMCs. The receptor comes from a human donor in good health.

The CDR3 reads CASSRGFLNTQYF. CDR3 coding DNA: TGTGCCAGCTCACGGGGTTTTCTGAATACGCAGTATTTT. The rearrangement uses TRBV18 and TRBJ2-3; D ambiguous. The V end was cut by 4 bases, the J end by 7 bases, with 12 bases between. The CDR3 runs to 13 residues. CDR1 is KGHSH and CDR2 is LQKENI in the germline V gene.